This T cell receptor (beta chain) was documented in a study of cytomegalovirus exposure and HLA in healthy donors. The V gene end was trimmed by 5 bases and the J gene end by 5 bases; junction bases not matched to a gene: 12. The CDR3 has 18 amino acids. Germline V gene lookup returns CDR1 MDHEN and CDR2 SYDVKM. Amplification used 60 Vbeta primers and 13 Jbeta primers. This table comes from immunoSEQ multiplex PCR, and its TCRdb copy is limited to in-frame clones, with some not included. The profile shows about 200,000 clones, roughly 77% of them singletons. This receptor was obtained from a male donor in good health and CMV-seropositive. V and J are TRBV28 and TRBJ2-2; 12 bases map to TRBD2. The sample comprised PBMCs. CDR3 in amino acids: CASSPSSGRARGTGELFF. The CDR3, as DNA: TGTGCCAGCAGTCCCTCTAGCGGGAGGGCCCGGGGGACCGGGGAGCTGTTTTTT.